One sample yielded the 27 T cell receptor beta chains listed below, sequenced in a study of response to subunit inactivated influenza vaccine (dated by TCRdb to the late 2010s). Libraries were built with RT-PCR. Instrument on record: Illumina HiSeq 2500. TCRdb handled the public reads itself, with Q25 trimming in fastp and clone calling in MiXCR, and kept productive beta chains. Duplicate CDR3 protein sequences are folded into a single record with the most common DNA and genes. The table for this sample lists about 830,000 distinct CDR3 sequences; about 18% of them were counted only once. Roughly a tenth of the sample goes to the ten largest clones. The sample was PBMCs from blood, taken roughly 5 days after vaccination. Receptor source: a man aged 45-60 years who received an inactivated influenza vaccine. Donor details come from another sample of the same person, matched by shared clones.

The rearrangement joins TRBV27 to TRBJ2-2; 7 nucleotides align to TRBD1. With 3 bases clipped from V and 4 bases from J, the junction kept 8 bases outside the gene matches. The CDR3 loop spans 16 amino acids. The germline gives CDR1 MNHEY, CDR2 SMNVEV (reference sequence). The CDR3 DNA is TGTGCCAGCAGTTTTTTGGGACAGTTCCTCACCGGGGAGCTGTTTTTT. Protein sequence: CASSFLGQFLTGELFF.

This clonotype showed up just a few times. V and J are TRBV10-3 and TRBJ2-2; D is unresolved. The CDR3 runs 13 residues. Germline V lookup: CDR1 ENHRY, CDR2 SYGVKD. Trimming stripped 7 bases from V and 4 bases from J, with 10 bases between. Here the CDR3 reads CAITSPLTGELFF. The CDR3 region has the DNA TGTGCCATCACCAGTCCGCTCACCGGGGAGCTGTTTTTT.

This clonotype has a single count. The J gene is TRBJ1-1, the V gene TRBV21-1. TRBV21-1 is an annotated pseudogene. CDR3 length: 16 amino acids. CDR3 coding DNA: TGTGCCAGCAGCAAATCGGGCAGACCGATGAACACTGAAGCTTTCTTT. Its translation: CASSKSGRPMNTEAFF.

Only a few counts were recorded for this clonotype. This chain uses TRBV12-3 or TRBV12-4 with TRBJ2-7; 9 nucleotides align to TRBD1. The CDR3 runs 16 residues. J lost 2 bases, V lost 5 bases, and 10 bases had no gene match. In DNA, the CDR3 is TGTGCCAGCAGTGCTGGGACAGGGAGAGGGCCCTACGAGCAGTACTTC. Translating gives CASSAGTGRGPYEQYF.

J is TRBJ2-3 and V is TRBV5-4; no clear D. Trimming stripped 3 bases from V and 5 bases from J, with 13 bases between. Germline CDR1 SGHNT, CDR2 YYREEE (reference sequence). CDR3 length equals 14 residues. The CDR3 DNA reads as TGTGCCAGCAGCTCTCCCTCCTATAGAGATACGCAGTATTTT. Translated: CASSSPSYRDTQYF.

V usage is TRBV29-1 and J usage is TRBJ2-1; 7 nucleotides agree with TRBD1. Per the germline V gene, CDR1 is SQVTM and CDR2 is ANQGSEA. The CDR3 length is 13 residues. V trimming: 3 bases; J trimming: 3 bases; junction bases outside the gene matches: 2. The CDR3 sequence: CSVEDRNYNEQFF. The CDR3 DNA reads TGCAGCGTTGAGGACAGGAACTACAATGAGCAGTTCTTC.

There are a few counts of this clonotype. The CDR3 nucleotides are TGCAGCGTTGAAGGTAGTCAGGGGGCGAAAGATACGCAGTATTTT. It specifies CSVEGSQGAKDTQYF. This rearrangement joins TRBV29-1 to TRBJ2-3; 8 bases are a match to TRBD1. CDR3 size: 15 residues. V shed 1 base, J shed 5 bases, and the junction held 8 bases outside the gene matches. Germline loops: CDR1 SQVTM, CDR2 ANQGSEA.

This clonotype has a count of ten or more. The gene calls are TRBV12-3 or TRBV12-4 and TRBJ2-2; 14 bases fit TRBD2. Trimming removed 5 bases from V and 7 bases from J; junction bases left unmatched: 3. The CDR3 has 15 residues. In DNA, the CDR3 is TGTGCCAGCAGTCAGGGACTAGCGGGGGTCGGGGAGCTGTTTTTT. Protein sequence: CASSQGLAGVGELFF.

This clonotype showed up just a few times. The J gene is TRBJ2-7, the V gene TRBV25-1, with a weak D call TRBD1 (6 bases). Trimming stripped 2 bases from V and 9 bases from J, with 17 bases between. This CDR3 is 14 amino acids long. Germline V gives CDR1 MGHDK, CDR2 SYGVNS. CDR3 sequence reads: CASSEPGSPRGQYF. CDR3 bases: TGTGCCAGCAGTGAACCGGGATCGCCCAGGGGGCAGTACTTC.

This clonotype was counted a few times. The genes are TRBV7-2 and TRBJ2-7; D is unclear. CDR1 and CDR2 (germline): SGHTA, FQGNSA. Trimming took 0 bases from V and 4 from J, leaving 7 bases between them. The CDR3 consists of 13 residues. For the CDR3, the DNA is TGTGCCAGCAGCTTAGCGTGGGAATACGAGCAGTACTTC. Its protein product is CASSLAWEYEQYF.

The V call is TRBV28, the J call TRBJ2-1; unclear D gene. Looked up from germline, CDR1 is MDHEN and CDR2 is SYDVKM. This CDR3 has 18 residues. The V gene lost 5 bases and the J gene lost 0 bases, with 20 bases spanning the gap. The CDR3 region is CASSLGPRLVSSYNEQFF. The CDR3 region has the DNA TGTGCCAGCAGTCTAGGGCCGAGACTTGTAAGCTCCTACAATGAGCAGTTCTTC.

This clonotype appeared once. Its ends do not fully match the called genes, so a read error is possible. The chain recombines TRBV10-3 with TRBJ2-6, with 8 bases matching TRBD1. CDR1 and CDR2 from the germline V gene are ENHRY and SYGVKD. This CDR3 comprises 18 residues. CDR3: CTIKGMDRARSGANVLTF. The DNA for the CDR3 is TGTACCATCAAAGGGATGGACAGGGCCCGCTCTGGGGCCAACGTCCTGACTTTC.

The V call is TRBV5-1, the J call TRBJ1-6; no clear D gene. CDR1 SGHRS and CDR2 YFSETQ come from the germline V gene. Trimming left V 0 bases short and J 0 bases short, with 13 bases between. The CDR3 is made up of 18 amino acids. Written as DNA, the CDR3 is TGCGCCAGCAGCTTGGACAGTCTGTCGAGCTCCTATAATTCACCCCTCCACTTT. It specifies CASSLDSLSSSYNSPLHF. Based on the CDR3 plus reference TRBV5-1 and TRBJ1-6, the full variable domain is KAGVTQTPRYLIKTRGQQVTLSCSPISGHRSVSWYQQTPGQGLQFLFEYFSETQRNKGNFPGRFSGRQFSNSRSEMNVSTLELGDSALYLCASSLDSLSSSYNSPLHFGNGTRLTVT.

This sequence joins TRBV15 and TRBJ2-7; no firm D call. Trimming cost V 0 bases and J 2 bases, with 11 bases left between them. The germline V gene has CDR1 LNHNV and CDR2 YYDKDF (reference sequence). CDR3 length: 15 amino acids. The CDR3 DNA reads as TGTGCCACCAGCAGAGACCCAGGCAGTACCTACGAGCAGTACTTC. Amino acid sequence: CATSRDPGSTYEQYF.

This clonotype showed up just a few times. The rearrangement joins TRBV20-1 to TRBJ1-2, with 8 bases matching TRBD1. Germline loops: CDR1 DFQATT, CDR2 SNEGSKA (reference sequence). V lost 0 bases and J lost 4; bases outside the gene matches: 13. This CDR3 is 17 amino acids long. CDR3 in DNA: TGCAGTGCTAGAGAGGGGGGACAGGCCCGTGGAAGCTATGGCTACACCTTC. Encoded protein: CSAREGGQARGSYGYTF.

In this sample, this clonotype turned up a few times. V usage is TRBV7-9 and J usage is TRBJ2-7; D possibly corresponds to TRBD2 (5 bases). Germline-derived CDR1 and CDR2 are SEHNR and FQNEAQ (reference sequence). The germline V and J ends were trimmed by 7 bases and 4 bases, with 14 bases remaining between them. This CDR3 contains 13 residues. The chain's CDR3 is CASTPGGGYEQYF. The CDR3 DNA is TGTGCCAGCACCCCAGGAGGCGGGTACGAGCAGTACTTC.

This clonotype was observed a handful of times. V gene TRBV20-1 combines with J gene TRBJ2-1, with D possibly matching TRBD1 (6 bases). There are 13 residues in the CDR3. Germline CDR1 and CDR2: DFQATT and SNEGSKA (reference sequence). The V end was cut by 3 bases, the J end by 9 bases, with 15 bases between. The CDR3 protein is CSARGTLDGEQFF. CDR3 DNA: TGCAGTGCTAGGGGGACACTAGATGGTGAGCAGTTCTTC.

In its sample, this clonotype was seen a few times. CDR3 DNA sequence: TGCAGTGCTAGAGAGATCGGCGGGGGCGCGTACGAGCAGTACTTC. As protein: CSAREIGGGAYEQYF. The chain joins TRBV20-1 to TRBJ2-7, with D possibly being TRBD2 (7 bases). Trimming left V 0 bases short and J 4 bases short, with 16 bases between. The CDR3 is 15 amino acids. Germline V gene data show CDR1 as DFQATT and CDR2 as SNEGSKA (reference sequence).

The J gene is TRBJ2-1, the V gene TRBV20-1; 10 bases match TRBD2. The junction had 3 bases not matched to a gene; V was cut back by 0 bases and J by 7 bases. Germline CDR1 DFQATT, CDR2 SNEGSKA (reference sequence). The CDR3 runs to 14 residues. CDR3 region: CSARDLAGENEQFF. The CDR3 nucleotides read TGCAGTGCTAGAGACCTAGCGGGAGAAAATGAGCAGTTCTTC.

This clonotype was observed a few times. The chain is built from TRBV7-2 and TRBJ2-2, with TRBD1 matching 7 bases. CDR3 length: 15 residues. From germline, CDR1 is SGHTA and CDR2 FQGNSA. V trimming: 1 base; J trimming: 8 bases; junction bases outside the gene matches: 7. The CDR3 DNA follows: TGTGCCAGCAGCTTAGGGGCAGGGGGTATGGGGGAGCTGTTTTTT. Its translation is CASSLGAGGMGELFF.

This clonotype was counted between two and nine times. The CDR3, as DNA: TGCGCCAGCAGCCAAGAGGGGGTGAACACTGAAGCTTTCTTT. Residues: CASSQEGVNTEAFF. The chain carries TRBV4-3 and TRBJ1-1; tentative D call: TRBD1 (5 bases). The V gene lost 0 bases and the J gene lost 0 bases, with 5 bases spanning the gap. Germline CDR1 LGHNA, CDR2 YSLEER. This CDR3 is 14 amino acids long.

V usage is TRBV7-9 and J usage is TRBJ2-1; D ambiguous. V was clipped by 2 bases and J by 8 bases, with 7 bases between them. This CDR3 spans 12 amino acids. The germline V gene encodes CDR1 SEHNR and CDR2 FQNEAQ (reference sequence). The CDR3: CASSLTVDEQFF. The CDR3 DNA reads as TGTGCCAGCAGCTTAACGGTCGATGAGCAGTTCTTC. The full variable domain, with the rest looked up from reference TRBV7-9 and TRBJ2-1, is DTGVSQNPRHKITKRGQNVTFRCDPISEHNRLYWYRQTLGQGPEFLTYFQNEAQLEKSRLLSDRFSAERPKGSFSTLEIQRTEQGDSAMYLCASSLTVDEQFFGPGTRLTVL.

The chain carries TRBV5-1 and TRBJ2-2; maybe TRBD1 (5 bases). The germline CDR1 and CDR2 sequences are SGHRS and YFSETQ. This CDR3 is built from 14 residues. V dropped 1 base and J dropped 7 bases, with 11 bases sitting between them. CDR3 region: CASSLPGSVGELFF. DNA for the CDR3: TGCGCCAGCAGCTTGCCAGGGTCCGTCGGGGAGCTGTTTTTT.

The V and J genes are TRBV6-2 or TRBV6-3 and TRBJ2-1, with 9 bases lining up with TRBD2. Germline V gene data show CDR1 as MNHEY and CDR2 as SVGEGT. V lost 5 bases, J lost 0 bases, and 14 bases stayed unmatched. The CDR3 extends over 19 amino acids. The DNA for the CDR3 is TGTGCCAGCAGTCTGGGCAGCGGGGGGACCTTTGGCTCCTACAATGAGCAGTTCTTC. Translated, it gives CASSLGSGGTFGSYNEQFF.

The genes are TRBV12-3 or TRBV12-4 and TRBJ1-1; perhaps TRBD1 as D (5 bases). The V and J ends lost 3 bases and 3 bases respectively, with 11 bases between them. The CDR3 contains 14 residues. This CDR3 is CASSLQGGYTEAFF. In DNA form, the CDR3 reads TGTGCCAGCAGTTTGCAGGGCGGGTACACTGAAGCTTTCTTT.

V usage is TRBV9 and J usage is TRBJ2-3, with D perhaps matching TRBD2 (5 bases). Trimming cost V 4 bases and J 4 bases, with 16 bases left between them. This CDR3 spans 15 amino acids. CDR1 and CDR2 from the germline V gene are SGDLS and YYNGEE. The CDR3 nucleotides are TGTGCCAGCAGCCCAACCCCTAGCTTGGCAGATACGCAGTATTTT. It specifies CASSPTPSLADTQYF. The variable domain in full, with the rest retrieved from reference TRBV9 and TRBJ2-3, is DSGVTQTPKHLITATGQRVTLRCSPRSGDLSVYWYQQSLDQGLQFLIQYYNGEERAKGNILERFSAQQFPDLHSELNLSSLELGDSALYFCASSPTPSLADTQYFGPGTRLTVL.

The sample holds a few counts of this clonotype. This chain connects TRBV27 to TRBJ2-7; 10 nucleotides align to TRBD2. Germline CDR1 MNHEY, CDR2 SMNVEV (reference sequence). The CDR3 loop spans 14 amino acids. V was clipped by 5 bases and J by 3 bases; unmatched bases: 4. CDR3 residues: CASSHLAGDYEQYF. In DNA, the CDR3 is TGTGCCAGCAGTCATCTAGCGGGAGACTACGAGCAGTACTTC.